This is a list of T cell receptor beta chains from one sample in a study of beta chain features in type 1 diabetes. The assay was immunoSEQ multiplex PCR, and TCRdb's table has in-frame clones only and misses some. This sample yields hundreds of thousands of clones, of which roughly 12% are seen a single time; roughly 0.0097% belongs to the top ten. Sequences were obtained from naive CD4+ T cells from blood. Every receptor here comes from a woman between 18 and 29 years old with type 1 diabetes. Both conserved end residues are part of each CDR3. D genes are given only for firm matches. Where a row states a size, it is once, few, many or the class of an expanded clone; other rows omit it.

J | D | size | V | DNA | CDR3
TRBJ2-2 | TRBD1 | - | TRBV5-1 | TGCGCCAGCAGCCTGACAGGGGACACCGGGGAGCTGTTTTTT | CASSLTGDTGELFF
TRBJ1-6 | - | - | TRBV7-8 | TGTGCCAGCAGCTTAACCCCGGAGGGCTCCTATAATTCACCCCTCCACTTT | CASSLTPEGSYNSPLHF
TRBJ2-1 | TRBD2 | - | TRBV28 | TGTGCCAGCAGTTTATCAGCGGGAGGGCACTACAATGAGCAGTTCTTC | CASSLSAGGHYNEQFF
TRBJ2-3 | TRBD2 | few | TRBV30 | TGTGCCTGGAAGACCGGGGGGTGGGATACGCAGTATTTT | CAWKTGGWDTQYF
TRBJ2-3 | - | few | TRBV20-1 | TGCAGTGCTCCCAGGGGAAATACGCAGTATTTT | CSAPRGNTQYF
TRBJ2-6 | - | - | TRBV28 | TGTGCCAGCAGTTCCATGGGGGGAACTGGGGCCAACGTCCTGACTTTC | CASSSMGGTGANVLTF
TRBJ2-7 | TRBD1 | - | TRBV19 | TGTGCCAGTAGTATAGGGGGGACAGCCTCCTACGAGCAGTACTTC | CASSIGGTASYEQYF
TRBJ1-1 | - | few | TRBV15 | TGTGCCACCAGCGGGAGACACTTGAACACTGAAGCTTTCTTT | CATSGRHLNTEAFF
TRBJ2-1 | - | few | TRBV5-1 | TGCGCCAGCGGGTCTTGGGGGGACGAGCAGTTCTTC | CASGSWGDEQFF
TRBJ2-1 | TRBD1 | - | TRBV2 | TGTGCCAGCAGTGAAAACAGGGGGAACAATGAGCAGTTCTTC | CASSENRGNNEQFF
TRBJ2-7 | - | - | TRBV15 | TGTGCCACCAGCAGAGATACGGGGTCCTACGAGCAGTACTTC | CATSRDTGSYEQYF
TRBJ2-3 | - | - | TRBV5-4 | TGTGCCAGCAGCTTTTCCCCCCAGGGGAGCACAGATACGCAGTATTTT | CASSFSPQGSTDTQYF
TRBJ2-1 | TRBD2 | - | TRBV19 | TGTGCCAGTACCCCTTCGGCGGGGGAAATCTCCAATGAGCAGTTCTTC | CASTPSAGEISNEQFF
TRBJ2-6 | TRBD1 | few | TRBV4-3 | TGCGCCAGCAGCGACGGACAGGGGAGGACCAACGTCCTGACTTTC | CASSDGQGRTNVLTF
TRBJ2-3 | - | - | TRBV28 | TGTGCCAGCATAAGCGGGAGCACAGATACGCAGTATTTT | CASISGSTDTQYF
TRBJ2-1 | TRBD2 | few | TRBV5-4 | TGTGCCAGCAGCTTGTATGACAGGACTAGCGGTGAGCAGTTCTTC | CASSLYDRTSGEQFF
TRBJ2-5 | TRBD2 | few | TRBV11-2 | TGTGCCAGCAGCAGAATGGGACTACAAGAGACCCAGTACTTC | CASSRMGLQETQYF
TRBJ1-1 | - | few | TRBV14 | TGTGCCAGCAGCCAGCACCCAGGGCAGGGGAACACTGAAGCTTTCTTT | CASSQHPGQGNTEAFF
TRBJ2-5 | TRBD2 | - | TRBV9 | TGTGCCAGCAGCGAGGGAGCGGGACTAGATCAAGAGACCCAGTACTTC | CASSEGAGLDQETQYF
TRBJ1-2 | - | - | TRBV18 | TGTGCCAGCTCACCACCGGAGGGAGTTAATGGCTACACCTTC | CASSPPEGVNGYTF
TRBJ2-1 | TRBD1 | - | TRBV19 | TGTGCCAGTAGTATTCAGGGACAGGGGAACTACAATGAGCAGTTCTTC | CASSIQGQGNYNEQFF
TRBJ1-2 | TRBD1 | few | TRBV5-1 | TGCGCCAGCAGATCCGGGACAGGGGGCGATTTCTGGGGCTACACCTTC | CASRSGTGGDFWGYTF
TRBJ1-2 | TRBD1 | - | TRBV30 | TGTGCCTGGAGATCGATGGGGACAGGGGGCCTGTATGGCTACACCTTC | CAWRSMGTGGLYGYTF
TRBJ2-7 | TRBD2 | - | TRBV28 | TGTGCCAGCACCTTGGGGGGGTACGAGCAGTACTTC | CASTLGGYEQYF
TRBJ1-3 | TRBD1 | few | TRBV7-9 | TGTGCCAGCAGCCCACAGGGGGGCTCTGGAAACACCATATATTTT | CASSPQGGSGNTIYF
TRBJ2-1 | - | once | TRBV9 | TGTGCCAGCAGCGTACTAGCGTTGCCCTACAATGAGCAGTTCTTC | CASSVLALPYNEQFF
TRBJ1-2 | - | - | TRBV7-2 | TGTGCCAGCAGCTCCCAGGACAGATATGGCTACACCTTC | CASSSQDRYGYTF
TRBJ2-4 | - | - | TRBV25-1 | TGTGCCAGCACGAGGACAGGAGGGGACATTCAGTACTTC | CASTRTGGDIQYF
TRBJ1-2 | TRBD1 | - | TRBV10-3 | TGTGCCATCAGTGAGACACAGGGGGCCTATGGCTACACCTTC | CAISETQGAYGYTF
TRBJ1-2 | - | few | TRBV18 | TGTGCCAGCTCACCACAACACCCGACTAACTATGGCTACACCTTC | CASSPQHPTNYGYTF
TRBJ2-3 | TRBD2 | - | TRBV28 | TGTGCCAGCAGACTAGCGGGAGGGCCGGATACGCAGTATTTT | CASRLAGGPDTQYF
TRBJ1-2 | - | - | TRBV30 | TGTGCCTGGAGTGAACAGACTAACTATGGCTACACCTTC | CAWSEQTNYGYTF
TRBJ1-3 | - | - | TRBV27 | TGTGCCAGCAGTTTGGGGCAAGGAAACACCATATATTTT | CASSLGQGNTIYF
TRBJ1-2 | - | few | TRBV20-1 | TGCAGTGCTTTTTCCTTCGGCTACACCTTC | CSAFSFGYTF
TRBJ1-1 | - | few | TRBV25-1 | TGTGCCAGCAGTGCTCAGGGCTATATGGCTTTCTTT | CASSAQGYMAFF